The clone carrying this TCR beta chain has only a few counts. Antigen: not known. One junction end disagrees with the germline gene, perhaps due to a read error. This specimen belongs to a study of blood T cells in healthy people across ages. The individuals who served as donors were healthy Caucasians living in Russia, aged about 6 to 100. Each of the donors had approximately 10 milliliters of peripheral blood drawn into EDTA-treated Vacutainer tubes. General study points: Roughly linearly, TCR beta diversity per million T cells fell as age increased. Both higher diversity and more naive CD4+ cells marked long-lived donors when set against aged donors.

A second PCR of roughly 7 to 11 cycles used a sample-barcoded 5' primer and a J-beta primer mix. TCRdb reprocessed the 5' RACE reads via MiXCR and lists one record per CDR3 protein. Among over 1,500,000 distinct CDR3 sequences listed, roughly two fifths were seen once. Germline loops: CDR1 SGHRS, CDR2 YFSETQ. This CDR3 has 14 amino acids. Sequenced material: blood. This clonotype originated in a human donor in good health. J is TRBJ2-7 and V is TRBV5-1; D is ambiguous. In DNA, the CDR3 is TGTGCCAGCAGCTTAGGTCTAGTGGACTACGAGCAGTACTTC. The encoded protein is CASSLGLVDYEQYF.